Listed here is a single T cell receptor (beta chain). Its target antigen remains unknown. Nothing much larger sits one base from this clone, and base qualities are not available. This sample is part of a study of OX40 agonist ivuxolimab in advanced cancers. With respect to the entire study: Ivuxolimab was a fully human IgG2 agonistic monoclonal antibody targeting the costimulatory receptor OX40 (CD134). Intravenous ivuxolimab was administered to patients every 2 weeks at six dose levels: 0.01, 0.1, 0.3, 1.5, 3 and 10 mg/kg. Of the approximately 50 dose-escalation patients, hepatocellular carcinoma was present in 19, melanoma in approximately 15, renal cell carcinoma in 9 and head and neck cancer in 9. A male proportion of around 81% and a mean age of approximately 60 years, ranging from 23 to 79, were recorded for the dose-escalation cohort. Prior anti-PD-1, anti-PD-L1 or anti-CTLA-4 therapy was permitted, and checkpoint inhibitors had been received by 40% to 50% of dose-escalation patients. Partial responses were achieved by three dose-escalation patients, of whom one had hepatocellular carcinoma and two had cutaneous melanoma. Peripheral TCRbeta sequencing aimed to test whether ivuxolimab altered TCR sequence diversity and caused clonal T-cell expansion. The paper reports the monotherapy dose-escalation portion (N of about 52 patients) of the phase I ivuxolimab trial.

The junction shows trimming of 3 bases on V and 2 bases on J, plus 11 bases between the germline ends. CDR3 length: 14 amino acids, cysteine to phenylalanine. Only the CDR3 DNA stays, 42 bases, in frame from base 1. Via the germline V gene, CDR1 is SGHVS and CDR2 FQNEAQ. What the work shows at the level of the full study, not this receptor alone: In the 0.1-3.0 mg/kg groups, partial responders had among the lowest normalized peripheral clonal expansion, particularly in CD8+ T cells. After ivuxolimab, CD8+ T cells had more expanded clones than CD4+ T cells on average. At doses of 0.1 to 3.0 mg/kg, clonal expansion of both CD4+ and CD8+ T cells in blood was seen between baseline and week 6. Which antigens the clonally expanded peripheral T cells were specific for was not determined. Low levels of normalized T-cell clonal expansion were also seen in some patients who did not respond.

Patients with autoimmune disease history or receiving systemic immunosuppression were excluded from the trial. Peripheral blood for TCR sequencing was drawn from every dose cohort at baseline, at cycle 4 day 1 and at cycle 7 day 1. Samples came from an open-label, multicenter, first-in-human phase I dose-escalation trial of ivuxolimab. Adults with locally advanced or metastatic melanoma, renal cell carcinoma, hepatocellular carcinoma or head and neck squamous cell carcinoma were enrolled in the trial. Before TCR sequencing, CD4+ T cells and CD8+ T cells from peripheral blood were sorted into separate populations. For sequencing of the TCRbeta CDR3 region, genomic DNA was extracted from the sorted cells. TCRbeta CDR3 regions were sequenced using the immunoSEQ Assay. TCRdb retrieved this table from immuneACCESS and kept in-frame rearrangements only. Not all clones are present; in checked studies, unresolved V genes account for under half, and no reason is known for the remainder. This sample lists 53,000 or so clones; around 77% were detected once. The leading ten clones occupy 2% to 2.5% of the sample.

Sample: CD4+ or CD8+ T cells sorted from blood, taken in a trial of the OX40 agonist ivuxolimab. Rearrangement joined TRBV7-8 to TRBJ2-7; the D gene is perhaps TRBD1 or TRBD2, as each covers 5 bases. This receptor was taken from an adult with an advanced solid tumor such as melanoma, head and neck, liver or kidney cancer. The DNA is TGTGCCAGCAGCTTCGGGGACGGACCCTACGAGCAGTACTTC. Its protein product is CASSFGDGPYEQYF.